These 2 T cell receptor beta chains were sequenced from one sample in a study of CD8 T cells in Susac syndrome. Random hexamers primed reverse transcription of 0.5 to 1 ug RNA. From the immunoSEQ multiplex PCR reads, TCRdb called clonotypes with MiXCR, one entry per CDR3 protein. The sample lists about 120,000 distinct CDR3 sequences, roughly 94% occurring once. Material: CD8+ T cells from PBMCs. The receptors originated from a human donor with Susac syndrome.

In its sample, this clonotype was seen once. The chain links TRBV19 to TRBJ2-5; maybe TRBD2 (5 bases). Trimming left V 5 bases short and J 1 base short, with 11 bases between. Germline assignment: CDR1 LNHDA and CDR2 SQIVND (reference sequence). CDR3 length equals 14 residues. The CDR3 spells CASSPGVAQETQYF. CDR3 coding DNA: TGTGCCAGTAGTCCCGGGGTAGCCCAAGAGACCCAGTACTTC.

J is TRBJ2-1 and V is TRBV6-1; a possible D gene is TRBD2 (6 bases). Germline-derived CDR1 and CDR2 are MNHNS and SASEGT. V lost 1 base to trimming and J lost 6 bases, with 16 bases between them. The CDR3 runs to 16 residues. CDR3 nucleotides: TGTGCCAGCAGTGAAGGCCCTAGCGAATTCATCAATGAGCAGTTCTTC. It codes for CASSEGPSEFINEQFF.